Following are 24 T cell receptor beta chains from one sample sequenced in a study of Tregs in tolerant kidney transplant recipients. Clones were sequenced by immunoSEQ multiplex PCR, and TCRdb holds only the in-frame ones, with some missing. The sample has about 100,000 clones; roughly 93% are singletons. Source: CD4+ T cells from blood, taken before the transplant. Receptor source: a human donor who received a combined kidney and bone marrow transplant.

The chain uses TRBV7-2 and TRBJ2-5; TRBD2 agrees at 7 bases. With V trimmed by 1 base and J by 1 base, 6 bases remained unmatched. The V gene's germline CDR1 is SGHTA and CDR2 FQGNSA. This CDR3 is 16 amino acids long. This chain's CDR3 is CASSLVSSGTQETQYF. In DNA, the CDR3 is TGTGCCAGCAGCTTAGTTTCTAGCGGAACCCAAGAGACCCAGTACTTC.

This chain links TRBV15 with TRBJ2-5; 12 positions match TRBD2. The CDR3 contains 15 residues. Germline V gene sequence: CDR1 LNHNV, CDR2 YYDKDF (reference sequence). V was clipped by 4 bases and J by 3 bases; unmatched bases: 3. CDR3 in amino acids: CATSTRLAGEETQYF. CDR3 bases: TGTGCCACCAGCACCCGACTAGCGGGAGAAGAGACCCAGTACTTC.

The CDR3 loop reads CASSLGGGAGELFF. The DNA of the CDR3 is TGTGCCAGCAGCCTTGGAGGGGGGGCCGGGGAGCTGTTTTTT. The chain has TRBV7-3 and TRBJ2-2, with a weak D call TRBD2 (7 bases). Trimming removed 5 bases from V and 6 bases from J, with 13 bases in between. Germline CDR1 SGHTA, CDR2 FQGTGA. This CDR3 is 14 amino acids long.

CDR3 protein: CASSSPRGGSYGYTF. CDR3 coding DNA: TGTGCCAGCAGCAGTCCTCGGGGAGGGAGCTATGGCTACACCTTC. This chain joins TRBV6-5 and TRBJ1-2; D gene ambiguous. This CDR3 is 15 amino acids long. V lost 6 bases and J lost 4, with 18 bases in between. From germline, CDR1 is MNHEY and CDR2 SVGAGI.

This sequence joins TRBV7-2 and TRBJ1-2; D not certain. Trimming cost V 1 base and J 8 bases, with 11 bases left between them. The CDR3 loop spans 13 amino acids. From germline, CDR1 is SGHTA and CDR2 FQGNSA. This CDR3 reads CASSLVSGMGYTF. CDR3 nucleotides: TGTGCCAGCAGCTTAGTTTCCGGGATGGGCTACACCTTC.

This rearrangement joins TRBV6-5 to TRBJ2-2; TRBD2 agrees at 9 bases. Trimming at V came to 4 bases and at J to 1 base, leaving 1 base not matched to a gene. The CDR3 covers 15 residues. Germline-derived CDR1 and CDR2 are MNHEY and SVGAGI. CDR3 nucleotides: TGTGCCAGCAGTTTACTAGCGGGGAACACCGGGGAGCTGTTTTTT. The encoded protein is CASSLLAGNTGELFF.

The sample holds a few counts of this clone. J is TRBJ2-2 and V is TRBV28, with a possible D match to TRBD2 (6 bases). CDR3 length: 16 amino acids. V gave up 3 bases and J gave up 1 base, with 12 bases separating them. Per germline, CDR1 MDHEN and CDR2 SYDVKM. This CDR3 reads CASSFSGRGNTGELFF. The CDR3 DNA sequence: TGTGCCAGCAGTTTCTCCGGGCGGGGGAACACCGGGGAGCTGTTTTTT. The whole variable domain, filled in from reference TRBV28 and TRBJ2-2, reads DVKVTQSSRYLVKRTGEKVFLECVQDMDHENMFWYRQDPGLGLRLIYFSYDVKMKEKGDIPEGYSVSREKKERFSLILESASTNQTSMYLCASSFSGRGNTGELFFGEGSRLTVL.

The J gene is TRBJ2-5, the V gene TRBV5-1, with TRBD2 matching over 8 bases. The junction had 15 bases not matched to a gene; V was cut back by 0 bases and J by 5 bases. CDR1 is SGHRS, CDR2 YFSETQ, per germline. The CDR3 is 18 residues long. The CDR3 DNA sequence: TGCGCCAGCAGCTTGGTAATGGCGGGAGGAGGATTTCTGGAGACCCAGTACTTC. Translation gives CASSLVMAGGGFLETQYF.

This clone occurred once. Other DNA sequences within the sample encode an identical CDR3. The gene calls are TRBV15 and TRBJ1-6, with D possibly TRBD1 on 5 matching bases. V was trimmed by 0 bases and J by 7 bases, leaving 16 bases between them. The V gene's germline CDR1 is LNHNV and CDR2 YYDKDF (reference sequence). The CDR3 consists of 17 residues. The CDR3 region has the DNA TGTGCCACCAGCAGAGATTGGGGGGTCAATTCAAATTCACCCCTCCACTTT. It encodes CATSRDWGVNSNSPLHF. The whole variable domain, remainder taken from reference TRBV15 and TRBJ1-6, is DAMVIQNPRYQVTQFGKPVTLSCSQTLNHNVMYWYQQKSSQAPKLLFHYYDKDFNNEADTPDNFQSRRPNTSFCFLDIRSPGLGDTAMYLCATSRDWGVNSNSPLHFGNGTRLTVT.

The chain is built from TRBV2 and TRBJ2-5; D perhaps matches TRBD1 (6 bases). The CDR3 runs 14 residues. The germline gives CDR1 SNHLY, CDR2 FYNNEI. Trimming took off 1 base at V and 4 bases at J, with 10 bases between the two ends. This chain's CDR3 is CASSEDRVAETQYF. The CDR3 coding sequence is TGTGCCAGCAGTGAAGACAGGGTTGCAGAGACCCAGTACTTC.

This sequence joins TRBV30 and TRBJ1-6; D is possibly TRBD1 (6 bases). The germline V gene has CDR1 GTSNPN and CDR2 SVGIG (reference sequence). The CDR3 loop spans 12 amino acids. V was trimmed by 5 bases and J by 7 bases, leaving 9 bases between them. As DNA, the CDR3 is TGTGCCTGGTCACAGGGAAATTCACCCCTCCACTTT. Translated, it gives CAWSQGNSPLHF.

The J gene is TRBJ1-5, the V gene TRBV4-1, with a possible D match to TRBD1 (5 bases). V lost 1 base to trimming and J lost 4 bases, with 14 bases between them. This CDR3 is built from 16 residues. Germline CDR1 MGHRA, CDR2 YSYEKL. The CDR3 coding sequence is TGCGCCAGCAGCCAAGTCCAGCACAGGCAGAATCAGCCCCAGCATTTT. It encodes CASSQVQHRQNQPQHF.

The chain recombines TRBV6-5 with TRBJ1-2; D ambiguous. In germline, CDR1 is MNHEY, CDR2 SVGAGI. The length of the CDR3 is 13 residues. V was shortened by 5 bases and J by 4 bases, with 11 bases between the two germline ends. The CDR3 nucleotides are TGTGCCAGCAGTCGGGAGTACGGCTATGGCTACACCTTC. It translates to CASSREYGYGYTF.

This clone was counted a single time. The rearrangement joins TRBV2 to TRBJ1-5, with a possible D match to TRBD1 (6 bases). The germline V and J ends were trimmed by 8 bases and 7 bases, with 21 bases remaining between them. Germline V lookup: CDR1 SNHLY, CDR2 FYNNEI. The length of the CDR3 is 15 residues. Here the CDR3 reads CASGLEQGEGQPQHF. DNA for the CDR3: TGTGCCAGCGGGTTGGAACAGGGTGAGGGGCAGCCCCAGCATTTT.

The V and J genes are TRBV5-4 and TRBJ2-7, with TRBD1 matching 8 bases. V dropped 0 bases and J dropped 4; count of bases not matched to a gene: 3. The germline gives CDR1 SGHNT, CDR2 YYREEE (reference sequence). The CDR3 is made up of 14 amino acids. CDR3 coding DNA: TGTGCCAGCAGCTTGGCCGACAGGGGATACGAGCAGTACTTC. This codes for CASSLADRGYEQYF.

The rearrangement links TRBV6-5 to TRBJ1-1; possible D gene TRBD1, 5 bases. The CDR3 covers 15 residues. Germline lookup yields CDR1 MNHEY and CDR2 SVGAGI. V shed 4 bases and J shed 6 bases, with 18 bases lying between them. The DNA of the CDR3 is TGTGCCAGCAGTTCCCATGGATCGACAGCATCTGAAGCTTTCTTT. Translated, it gives CASSSHGSTASEAFF.

This clone was seen only a few times. The rearrangement links TRBV10-3 to TRBJ1-1, with a tentative D call TRBD1 (6 bases). V lost 8 bases to trimming and J lost 2 bases, with 6 bases between them. The CDR3 has 11 residues. From germline, CDR1 is ENHRY and CDR2 SYGVKD. CDR3 amino acids: CAIGGNTEAFF. The CDR3, as DNA: TGTGCCATCGGGGGCAACACTGAAGCTTTCTTT.

The chain has TRBV30 and TRBJ1-3; 10 positions agree with TRBD1. The CDR3 sequence is 13 residues long. CDR1 and CDR2 (germline): GTSNPN, SVGIG (reference sequence). The CDR3: CACDRGPGNTIYF. The CDR3 DNA sequence: TGTGCTTGCGACAGGGGGCCTGGAAACACCATATATTTT.

V and J are TRBV2 and TRBJ2-3, with TRBD1 matching 9 bases. Germline trimming cut 4 bases from V and 6 bases from J; bases unmatched to any gene: 2. Germline-derived CDR1 and CDR2 are SNHLY and FYNNEI. CDR3 length: 13 amino acids. The chain's CDR3 is CASSGGQGDTQYF. The CDR3 DNA reads TGTGCCAGCAGTGGAGGACAGGGGGATACGCAGTATTTT.

The J gene is TRBJ2-4, the V gene TRBV7-8; D might be TRBD1 (6 bases). V was cut by 5 bases and J by 8 bases, with 16 bases left in between. CDR1 SGHVS and CDR2 FQNEAQ come from the germline V gene. The CDR3 spans 14 residues. CDR3 region: CASSRRQDNHIQYF. In nucleotides, the CDR3 is TGTGCCAGCAGCCGCAGACAGGACAATCACATTCAGTACTTC. The entire variable domain, with the rest obtained from reference TRBV7-8 and TRBJ2-4, is as follows: GAGVSQSPRYKVAKRGQDVALRCDPISGHVSLFWYQQALGQGPEFLTYFQNEAQLDKSGLPSDRFFAERPEGSVSTLKIQRTQQEDSAVYLCASSRRQDNHIQYFGAGTRLSVL.

The rearrangement joins TRBV4-2 to TRBJ2-7; 8 bases line up with TRBD2. This CDR3 is built from 14 residues. The V gene end was trimmed by 4 bases and the J gene end by 5 bases; junction bases not matched to a gene: 7. Germline V gives CDR1 LGHNA, CDR2 YNFKEQ. Written as DNA, the CDR3 is TGTGCCAGCAGCCTCGGTAGCGGGGAAAACGAGCAGTACTTC. This gives the protein CASSLGSGENEQYF.

Written as DNA, the CDR3 is TGTGCCAGCGGGCTAGCGGGAGTCAATGAGCAGTTCTTC. Residues: CASGLAGVNEQFF. The chain links TRBV7-7 to TRBJ2-1; TRBD2 aligns across 10 bases. This CDR3 is built from 13 residues. The germline V gene has CDR1 SSHAT and CDR2 FNYEAQ (reference sequence). The trim removed 8 bases at V and 6 bases at J, leaving 4 bases unmatched.

The V gene is TRBV5-1, the J gene TRBJ2-2; the D is unclear. Trimming removed 5 bases from V and 3 bases from J, with 11 bases in between. Germline V lookup: CDR1 SGHRS, CDR2 YFSETQ. The CDR3 consists of 14 residues. DNA for the CDR3: TGCGCCAGCAGTCCCCCATTAGACACCGGGGAGCTGTTTTTT. Amino acids: CASSPPLDTGELFF.

The genes are TRBV4-2 and TRBJ2-7; D gene ambiguous. The germline CDR1 and CDR2 sequences are LGHNA and YNFKEQ. V was pared by 0 bases and J by 2 bases, with 8 bases between. The CDR3 runs 14 residues. The CDR3 DNA is TGTGCCAGCAGCCAAGAAATTCTTGCCTACGAGCAGTACTTC. Translating it yields CASSQEILAYEQYF.